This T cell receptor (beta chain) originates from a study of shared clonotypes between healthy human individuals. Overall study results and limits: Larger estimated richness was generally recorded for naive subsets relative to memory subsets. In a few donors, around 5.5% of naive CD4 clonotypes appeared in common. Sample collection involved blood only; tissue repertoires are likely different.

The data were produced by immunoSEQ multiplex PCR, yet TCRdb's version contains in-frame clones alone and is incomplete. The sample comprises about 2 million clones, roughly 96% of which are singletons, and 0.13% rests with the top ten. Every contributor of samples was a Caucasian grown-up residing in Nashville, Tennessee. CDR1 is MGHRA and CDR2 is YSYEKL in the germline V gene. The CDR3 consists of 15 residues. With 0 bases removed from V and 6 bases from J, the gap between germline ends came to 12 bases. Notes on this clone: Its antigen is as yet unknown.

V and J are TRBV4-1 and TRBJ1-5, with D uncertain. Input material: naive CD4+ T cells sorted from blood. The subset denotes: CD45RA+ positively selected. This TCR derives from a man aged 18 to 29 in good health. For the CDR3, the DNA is TGCGCCAGCAGCCAAGAGAGAAGGGCCGCTCAGCCCCAGCATTTT. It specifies CASSQERRAAQPQHF.